This T cell receptor beta chain emerged from a study of spatial heterogeneity in lung cancer. Study-wide background: Among detected sequences, beta-chain ones consistently exceeded alpha-chain ones in number.

MiXCR, run by TCRdb on the 5' RACE reads, gives a single entry per CDR3 protein. The profile shows thousands of distinct CDR3 sequences, 15% of them singletons. Germline values: CDR1 SGHVS, CDR2 FQNEAQ. Losses at the gene ends were 2 bases for V and 2 bases for J; bases not matched to a gene: 3. The CDR3 covers 15 residues. The time point: sample taken at primary tumor resection. Unsorted samples of tumor, nontumor lung or frozen PBMC had their whole RNA sequenced. The source material was normal lung tissue next to the tumor, sampled at surgery. This chain uses TRBV7-8 with TRBJ2-1, with 7 bases matching TRBD2. The TCR sequence derives from a male donor with early-stage non-small cell lung cancer. CDR3 in DNA: TGTGCCAGCAGCTTAATGGCGGGAGCCTACAATGAGCAGTTCTTC. Translation gives CASSLMAGAYNEQFF. The whole variable domain, filled in from reference TRBV7-8 and TRBJ2-1, reads GAGVSQSPRYKVAKRGQDVALRCDPISGHVSLFWYQQALGQGPEFLTYFQNEAQLDKSGLPSDRFFAERPEGSVSTLKIQRTQQEDSAVYLCASSLMAGAYNEQFFGPGTRLTVL.